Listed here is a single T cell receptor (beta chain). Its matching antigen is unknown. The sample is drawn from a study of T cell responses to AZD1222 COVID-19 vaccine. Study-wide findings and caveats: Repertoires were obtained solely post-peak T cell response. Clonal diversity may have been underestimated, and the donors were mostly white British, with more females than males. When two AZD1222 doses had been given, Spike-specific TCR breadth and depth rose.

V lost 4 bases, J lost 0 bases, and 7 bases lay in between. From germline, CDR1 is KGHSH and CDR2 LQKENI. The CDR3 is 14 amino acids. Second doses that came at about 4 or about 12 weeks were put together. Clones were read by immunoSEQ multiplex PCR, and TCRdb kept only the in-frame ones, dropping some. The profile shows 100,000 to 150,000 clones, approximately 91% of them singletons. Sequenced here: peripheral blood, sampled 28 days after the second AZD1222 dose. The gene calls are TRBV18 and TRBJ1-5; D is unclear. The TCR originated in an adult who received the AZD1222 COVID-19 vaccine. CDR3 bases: TGTGCCAGCTCACTACAGCATAGCAATCAGCCCCAGCATTTT. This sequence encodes CASSLQHSNQPQHF.